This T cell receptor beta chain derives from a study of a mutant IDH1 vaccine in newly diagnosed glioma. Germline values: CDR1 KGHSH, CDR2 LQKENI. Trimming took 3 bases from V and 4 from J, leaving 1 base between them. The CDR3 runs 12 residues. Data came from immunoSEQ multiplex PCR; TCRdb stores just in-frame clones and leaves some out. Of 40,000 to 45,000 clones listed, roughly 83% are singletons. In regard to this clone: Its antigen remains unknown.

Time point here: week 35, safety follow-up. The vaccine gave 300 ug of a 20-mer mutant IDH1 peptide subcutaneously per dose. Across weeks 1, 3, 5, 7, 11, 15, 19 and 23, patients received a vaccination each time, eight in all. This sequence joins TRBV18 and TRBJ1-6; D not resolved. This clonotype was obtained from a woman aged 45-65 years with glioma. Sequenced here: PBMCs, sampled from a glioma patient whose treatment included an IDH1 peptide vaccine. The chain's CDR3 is CASSPYNSPLHF. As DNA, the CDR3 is TGTGCCAGCTCACCGTATAATTCACCCCTCCACTTT.